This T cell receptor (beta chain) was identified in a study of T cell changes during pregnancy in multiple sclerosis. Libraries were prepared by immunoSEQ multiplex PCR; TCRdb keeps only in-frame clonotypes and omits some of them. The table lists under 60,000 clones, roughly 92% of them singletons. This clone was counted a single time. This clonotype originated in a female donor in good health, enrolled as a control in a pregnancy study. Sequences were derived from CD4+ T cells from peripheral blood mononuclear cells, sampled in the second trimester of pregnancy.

The CDR3 region has the DNA TGTGCCAGCAACCGTTTCGCGGGGGCGTCGAGTGGCTACACCTTC. It yields the protein CASNRFAGASSGYTF. The chain employs TRBV6-5 and TRBJ1-2; the D gene is possibly TRBD1 (6 bases). The CDR3 contains 15 residues. V dropped 7 bases and J dropped 7 bases, with 22 bases sitting between them. Germline lookup yields CDR1 MNHEY and CDR2 SVGAGI.